One sample yielded the 5 T cell receptor beta chains listed below, sequenced in a study of T cells in Graves' hyperthyroidism and ophthalmopathy. Amplified TCR beta CDR3 regions derived from RNA transcripts. Researchers ran a first-round RT-PCR on the TCR CDR3 using the HTBI primer set. TCRdb processed the multiplex PCR reads anew with MiXCR; each CDR3 protein has one entry. The table includes about 590,000 distinct CDR3 sequences, 14% detected once. The sequenced material came from blood. All receptors come from a woman under 30 with Graves' ophthalmopathy.

This clonotype was seen ten or more times. The V call is TRBV2, the J call TRBJ2-5; TRBD2 matches 8 bases. V trimming: 6 bases; J trimming: 2 bases; junction bases outside the gene matches: 8. This CDR3 spans 15 amino acids. Germline values: CDR1 SNHLY, CDR2 FYNNEI. In DNA, the CDR3 is TGTGCCAGCAGCCAGGGACTAGACGCTCAAGAGACCCAGTACTTC. Translating it yields CASSQGLDAQETQYF.

The chain uses TRBV6-1 and TRBJ1-2; TRBD1 matches 8 bases. The junction had 2 bases not matched to a gene; V was cut back by 8 bases and J by 6 bases. Germline assignment: CDR1 MNHNS and CDR2 SASEGT. The CDR3 has 11 amino acids. The CDR3 sequence: CASGQGHGYTF. CDR3 nucleotide sequence: TGTGCCAGCGGACAGGGACATGGCTACACCTTC.

This clonotype was detected ten times or more. J is TRBJ2-1 and V is TRBV7-2; 13 bases map to TRBD2. With V trimmed by 1 base and J by 11 bases, 5 bases remained unmatched. Germline CDR1 reads SGHTA; CDR2 reads FQGNSA. The CDR3 is 15 amino acids. This chain's CDR3 is CASSLEGLAGVQQFF. The CDR3 bases are TGTGCCAGCAGCTTAGAAGGACTAGCGGGAGTACAGCAGTTCTTC.

Many counts were recorded for this clonotype. The genes are TRBV7-6 and TRBJ2-3; no clear D. V lost 3 bases to trimming and J lost 2 bases, with 6 bases between them. This CDR3 has 13 residues. The germline V gene encodes CDR1 SGHVS and CDR2 FNYEAQ. The CDR3: CASSLFHTDTQYF. CDR3 in DNA: TGTGCCAGCAGCTTGTTCCACACAGATACGCAGTATTTT.

This clonotype was picked up one time. The V call is TRBV12-3 or TRBV12-4, the J call TRBJ2-2, with a tentative D call TRBD2 (5 bases). V lost 3 bases, J lost 4 bases, and 9 bases lay in between. CDR3 length: 14 residues. CDR3 amino acids: CASSFGLFTGELFF. The CDR3 DNA reads TGTGCCAGCAGTTTTGGACTTTTCACCGGGGAGCTGTTTTTT.